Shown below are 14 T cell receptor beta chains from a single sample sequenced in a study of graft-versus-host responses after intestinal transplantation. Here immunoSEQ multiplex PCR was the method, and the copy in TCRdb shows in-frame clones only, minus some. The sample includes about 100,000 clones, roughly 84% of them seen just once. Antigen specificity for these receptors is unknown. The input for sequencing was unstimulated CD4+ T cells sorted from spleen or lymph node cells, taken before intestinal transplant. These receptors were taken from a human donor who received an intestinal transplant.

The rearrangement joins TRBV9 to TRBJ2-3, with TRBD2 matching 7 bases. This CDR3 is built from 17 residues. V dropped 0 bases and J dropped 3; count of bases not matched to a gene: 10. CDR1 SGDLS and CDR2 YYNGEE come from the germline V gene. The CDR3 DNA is TGTGCCAGCAGCGTAGGCCTCGGGACTACGATGACAGATACGCAGTATTTT. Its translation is CASSVGLGTTMTDTQYF.

In DNA form, the CDR3 reads TGCGCCAGCAGTGAGGGGACAGGGGGCTATTACGAGCAGTACTTC. Amino acids: CASSEGTGGYYEQYF. The V and J genes are TRBV10-1 and TRBJ2-5, with TRBD1 matching over 12 bases. The J call may be wrong; the DNA end is better matched by TRBJ2-7. Germline assignment: CDR1 WNHNN and CDR2 SYGVQD (reference sequence). The CDR3 covers 15 residues.

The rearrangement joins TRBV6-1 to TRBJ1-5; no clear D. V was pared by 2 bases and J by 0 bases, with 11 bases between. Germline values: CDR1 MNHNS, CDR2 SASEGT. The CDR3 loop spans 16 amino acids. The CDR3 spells CASSETARYSNQPQHF. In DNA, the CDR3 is TGTGCCAGCAGTGAAACGGCCCGATATAGCAATCAGCCCCAGCATTTT.

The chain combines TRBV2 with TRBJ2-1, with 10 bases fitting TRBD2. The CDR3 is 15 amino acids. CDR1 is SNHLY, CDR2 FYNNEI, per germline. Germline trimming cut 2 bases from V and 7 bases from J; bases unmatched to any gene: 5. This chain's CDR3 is CASSELAGVKNEQFF. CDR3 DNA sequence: TGTGCCAGCAGTGAACTAGCGGGAGTGAAAAATGAGCAGTTCTTC.

The CDR3 nucleotides are TGTGCCAGCAGTGAAATTTTGCTAGGAGGGGGCCAAGAGACCCAGTACTTC. Residues: CASSEILLGGGQETQYF. This chain links TRBV2 with TRBJ2-5, with D perhaps given as TRBD1 or TRBD2 (6 bases each). Trimming stripped 2 bases from V and 1 base from J, with 17 bases between. CDR1 is SNHLY and CDR2 is FYNNEI in the germline V gene. This CDR3 contains 17 residues.

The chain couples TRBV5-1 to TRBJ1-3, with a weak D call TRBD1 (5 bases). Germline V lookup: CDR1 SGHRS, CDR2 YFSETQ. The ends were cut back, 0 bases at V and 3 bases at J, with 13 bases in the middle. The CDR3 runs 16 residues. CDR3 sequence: CASSLAGTKRGNTIYF. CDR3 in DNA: TGCGCCAGCAGCTTGGCCGGGACCAAACGTGGAAACACCATATATTTT.

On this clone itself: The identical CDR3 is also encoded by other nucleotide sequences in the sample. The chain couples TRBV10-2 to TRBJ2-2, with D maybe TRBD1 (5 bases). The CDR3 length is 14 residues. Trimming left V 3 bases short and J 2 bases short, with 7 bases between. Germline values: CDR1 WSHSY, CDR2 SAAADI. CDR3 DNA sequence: TGCGCCAGCAGTGACCAGGGAAACACCGGGGAGCTGTTTTTT. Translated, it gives CASSDQGNTGELFF.

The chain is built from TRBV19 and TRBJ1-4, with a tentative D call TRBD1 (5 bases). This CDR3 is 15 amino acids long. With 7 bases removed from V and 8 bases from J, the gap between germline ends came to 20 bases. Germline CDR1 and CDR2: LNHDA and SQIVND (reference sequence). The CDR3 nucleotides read TGTGCCAGTAACCCGCGCGGCCCCGGGGGAGAAAAACTGTTTTTT. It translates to CASNPRGPGGEKLFF.

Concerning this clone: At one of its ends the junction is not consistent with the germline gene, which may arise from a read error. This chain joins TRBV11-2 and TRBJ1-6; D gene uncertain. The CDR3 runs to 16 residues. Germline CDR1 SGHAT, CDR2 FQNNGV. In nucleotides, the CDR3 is TGTGCCAGCAGCTATAGGGCGGATACCCTTAATCCACCCCTCCACTTT. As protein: CASSYRADTLNPPLHF.

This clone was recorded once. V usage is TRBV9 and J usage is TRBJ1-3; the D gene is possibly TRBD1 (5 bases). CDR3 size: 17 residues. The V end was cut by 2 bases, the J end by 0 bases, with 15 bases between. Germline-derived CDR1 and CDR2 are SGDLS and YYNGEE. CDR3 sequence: CASSVWGGSGSGNTIYF. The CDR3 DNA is TGTGCCAGCAGCGTTTGGGGGGGAAGTGGCTCTGGAAACACCATATATTTT.

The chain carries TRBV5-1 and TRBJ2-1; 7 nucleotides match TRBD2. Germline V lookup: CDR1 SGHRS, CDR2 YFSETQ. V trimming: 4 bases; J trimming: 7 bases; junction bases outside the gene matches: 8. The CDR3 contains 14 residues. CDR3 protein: CASSGGGSSNEQFF. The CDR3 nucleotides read TGCGCCAGCAGCGGTGGCGGGAGTAGTAATGAGCAGTTCTTC.

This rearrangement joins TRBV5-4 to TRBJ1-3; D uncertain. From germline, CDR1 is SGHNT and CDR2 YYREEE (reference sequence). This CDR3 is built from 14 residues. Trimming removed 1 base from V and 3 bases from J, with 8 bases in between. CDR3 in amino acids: CASSLSGDGNTIYF. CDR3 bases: TGTGCCAGCAGCTTGAGCGGGGATGGAAACACCATATATTTT. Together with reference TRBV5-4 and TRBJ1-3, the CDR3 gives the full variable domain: ETGVTQSPTHLIKTRGQQVTLRCSSQSGHNTVSWYQQALGQGPQFIFQYYREEENGRGNFPPRFSGLQFPNYSSELNVNALELDDSALYLCASSLSGDGNTIYFGEGSWLTVV.

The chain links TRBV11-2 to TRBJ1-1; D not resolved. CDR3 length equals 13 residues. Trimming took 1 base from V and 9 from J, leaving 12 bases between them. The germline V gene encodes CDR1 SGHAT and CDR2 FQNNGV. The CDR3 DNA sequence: TGTGCCAGCAGCTTAGTTGTAAAGGAAAAAGCTTTCTTT. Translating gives CASSLVVKEKAFF. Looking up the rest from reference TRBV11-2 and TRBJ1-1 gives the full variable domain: EAGVAQSPRYKIIEKRQSVAFWCNPISGHATLYWYQQILGQGPKLLIQFQNNGVVDDSQLPKDRFSAERLKGVDSTLKIQPAKLEDSAVYLCASSLVVKEKAFFGQGTRLTVV.

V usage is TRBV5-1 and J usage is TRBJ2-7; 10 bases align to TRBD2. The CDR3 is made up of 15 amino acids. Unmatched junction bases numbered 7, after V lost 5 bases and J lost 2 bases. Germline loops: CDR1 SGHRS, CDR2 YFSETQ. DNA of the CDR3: TGCGCCAGCAGATACGGAGCGGGAGGGCCCTACGAGCAGTACTTC. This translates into CASRYGAGGPYEQYF. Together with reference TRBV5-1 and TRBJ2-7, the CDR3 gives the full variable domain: KAGVTQTPRYLIKTRGQQVTLSCSPISGHRSVSWYQQTPGQGLQFLFEYFSETQRNKGNFPGRFSGRQFSNSRSEMNVSTLELGDSALYLCASRYGAGGPYEQYFGPGTRLTVT.